The 18 T cell receptor beta chains in this list originate from one sample, sequenced in a study of shared clonotypes between healthy human individuals (TCRdb year 2020). The library was obtained by the immunoSEQ multiplex PCR assay. Not all clones reach the TCRdb copy of this immuneACCESS table, which keeps in-frame sequences only. Checked studies attribute under half of the gap to unresolved V genes and leave the rest unexplained. The sample profile shows hundreds of thousands of clones; under 80% of them were found once. About 1.7% of the sample rests with the top ten. The sequenced sample consisted of memory CD4+ T cells sorted from blood. The sample's cell subset or site label, in plain terms: CD45RA-negative fraction. The receptors were gathered from a woman aged 25 to 39 in good health.

CDR3: CASWARENQPQHF. In DNA form, the CDR3 reads TGTGCCAGCTGGGCTCGGGAGAATCAGCCCCAGCATTTT. The chain carries TRBV28 and TRBJ1-5; D gene uncertain. Looked up from germline, CDR1 is MDHEN and CDR2 is SYDVKM. V lost 8 bases and J lost 4, with 12 bases in between. CDR3 length equals 13 residues. Variable domain in full (rest from reference TRBV28 and TRBJ1-5): DVKVTQSSRYLVKRTGEKVFLECVQDMDHENMFWYRQDPGLGLRLIYFSYDVKMKEKGDIPEGYSVSREKKERFSLILESASTNQTSMYLCASWARENQPQHFGDGTRLSIL.

The chain carries TRBV2 and TRBJ2-7, with 7 bases matching TRBD2. The V gene's germline CDR1 is SNHLY and CDR2 FYNNEI. J gave up 6 bases and V 2 bases, and 10 bases lay outside the gene matches. The CDR3 length is 15 residues. CDR3 in amino acids: CASSEREGFLGEQYF. The CDR3 DNA is TGTGCCAGCAGTGAAAGGGAGGGGTTCTTGGGCGAGCAGTACTTC.

Note on this clone: The junction does not match germline at one end; this may be a read error. The chain employs TRBV6-1 and TRBJ1-3; no definite D call. CDR1 is MNHNS, CDR2 SASEGT, per germline. This CDR3 comprises 12 residues. As DNA, the CDR3 is TGTGCCAGCAGCGAAGCTGGAAACACCATATATTTT. It encodes CASSEAGNTIYF.

V and J are TRBV28 and TRBJ2-1, with TRBD2 identical over 14 bases. The junction had 3 bases not matched to a gene; V was cut back by 3 bases and J by 8 bases. This CDR3 has 15 amino acids. Per germline, CDR1 MDHEN and CDR2 SYDVKM. CDR3 DNA sequence: TGTGCCAGCAGTTTGGGGACTAGCGGGAGCTATGAGCAGTTCTTC. The encoded protein is CASSLGTSGSYEQFF.

The rearrangement links TRBV4-1 to TRBJ2-2, with D uncertain. The CDR3 length is 14 residues. Trimming left V 2 bases short and J 5 bases short, with 9 bases between. CDR1 MGHRA and CDR2 YSYEKL come from the germline V gene. CDR3 protein: CASSQPLGTGELFF. The CDR3 DNA follows: TGCGCCAGCAGCCAACCATTGGGGACCGGGGAGCTGTTTTTT.

This rearrangement joins TRBV6-4 to TRBJ2-3, with TRBD2 matching 7 bases. V shed 7 bases and J 0 bases; nucleotides not matched to a gene: 16. The CDR3 has 18 residues. Germline V gene sequence: CDR1 MRHNA, CDR2 SNTAGT. CDR3 DNA sequence: TGTGCCAGCAATCCCCTCAAACCCCATAGCGGGAGCACAGATACGCAGTATTTT. As protein: CASNPLKPHSGSTDTQYF.

The chain recombines TRBV18 with TRBJ1-5; D is ambiguous. Germline V gives CDR1 KGHSH, CDR2 LQKENI. CDR3 length: 16 amino acids. The V gene lost 3 bases and the J gene lost 0 bases, with 12 bases spanning the gap. CDR3 amino acids: CASSPGVPNSNQPQHF. The CDR3 bases are TGTGCCAGCTCACCCGGCGTCCCAAATAGCAATCAGCCCCAGCATTTT.

J is TRBJ1-1 and V is TRBV7-9; 7 positions match TRBD1. With 4 bases clipped from V and 8 bases from J, the junction kept 4 bases outside the gene matches. Germline values: CDR1 SEHNR, CDR2 FQNEAQ (reference sequence). This CDR3 is 12 amino acids long. The CDR3 bases are TGTGCCAGCAGCTCACCCAGGGGGGAAGCTTTCTTT. Its protein product is CASSSPRGEAFF. The entire variable domain, with the rest obtained from reference TRBV7-9 and TRBJ1-1, is as follows: DTGVSQNPRHKITKRGQNVTFRCDPISEHNRLYWYRQTLGQGPEFLTYFQNEAQLEKSRLLSDRFSAERPKGSFSTLEIQRTEQGDSAMYLCASSSPRGEAFFGQGTRLTVV.

The rearrangement uses TRBV28 and TRBJ1-2; 8 bases are shared with TRBD1. J was trimmed by 7 bases and V by 5 bases; bases with no gene match: 3. This CDR3 comprises 12 residues. Per germline, CDR1 MDHEN and CDR2 SYDVKM. CDR3 in amino acids: CASSRQGSGYTF. In DNA form, the CDR3 reads TGTGCCAGCAGTCGACAGGGGTCTGGCTACACCTTC.

The chain employs TRBV25-1 and TRBJ2-1; D is ambiguous. With 7 bases removed from V and 5 bases from J, the gap between germline ends came to 21 bases. This CDR3 has 16 residues. The V gene's germline CDR1 is MGHDK and CDR2 SYGVNS. Here the CDR3 reads CASTRREVSSHNEQFF. Here the CDR3 DNA reads TGTGCCAGCACCCGCAGAGAGGTCAGTTCCCACAATGAGCAGTTCTTC.

V is TRBV11-3 and J is TRBJ2-1; 12 bases are a match to TRBD2. The trim removed 5 bases at V and 6 bases at J, leaving 14 bases unmatched. This CDR3 is 18 amino acids long. Per germline, CDR1 SGHNT and CDR2 YENEEA. CDR3 sequence (DNA): TGTGCCAGCAGCCCAGTAGGGGAGACTAGCGGGAGTATCAATGAGCAGTTCTTC. It encodes CASSPVGETSGSINEQFF.

This clone was observed a few times. V gene TRBV14 combines with J gene TRBJ1-1; the match to TRBD1 covers 7 bases. Losses at the gene ends were 0 bases for V and 6 bases for J; bases not matched to a gene: 7. Germline-derived CDR1 and CDR2 are SGHDN and FVKESK. This CDR3 contains 15 residues. CDR3 region: CASSQDMHRGSEAFF. CDR3 nucleotide sequence: TGTGCCAGCAGCCAAGATATGCACAGGGGCTCTGAAGCTTTCTTT.

The chain recombines TRBV11-1 with TRBJ2-1, with a weak D call TRBD2 (5 bases). V was cut by 4 bases and J by 0 bases, with 10 bases left in between. This CDR3 has 15 residues. Germline lookup yields CDR1 SGHAT and CDR2 FQDESV (reference sequence). DNA for the CDR3: TGTGCCAGCAGCTCTCGGGATCCCTCCTACAATGAGCAGTTCTTC. This codes for CASSSRDPSYNEQFF.

Details on this clone: Different DNA sequences within this sample yield the same CDR3. The J gene is TRBJ2-7, the V gene TRBV2, with a weak D call TRBD1 (6 bases). Germline V lookup: CDR1 SNHLY, CDR2 FYNNEI. The V gene lost 6 bases and the J gene lost 3 bases, with 9 bases spanning the gap. This CDR3 is built from 12 residues. The CDR3 DNA reads as TGTGCCAGCAGGGAACAGGGCTACGAGCAGTACTTC. This gives the protein CASREQGYEQYF.

Concerning this clone: The junction departs from the called germline gene at one end, perhaps through a read error. V gene TRBV29-1 combines with J gene TRBJ2-1, with D possibly being TRBD2 (6 bases). Germline lookup yields CDR1 SQVTM and CDR2 ANQGSEA. The CDR3 runs to 13 residues. CDR3 DNA sequence: TGCAGCGTTGCGAGCGGGTACTACAATGAGCGGTTCTTC. Its translation is CSVASGYYNERFF.

The CDR3 spells CASSLGAERTDTQYF. In DNA, the CDR3 is TGTGCCAGCAGCTTGGGCGCAGAGAGGACAGATACGCAGTATTTT. The rearrangement links TRBV5-6 to TRBJ2-3; D ambiguous. The CDR3 is 15 residues long. Germline CDR1 and CDR2: SGHDT and YYEEEE. Trimming removed 0 bases from V and 3 bases from J, with 11 bases in between.

This clone was found a few times. The chain is built from TRBV13 and TRBJ1-3; no reliable D call. The CDR3 covers 15 residues. Germline CDR1 is PRHDT and CDR2 is FYEKMQ (reference sequence). Deletions cut 2 bases from V and 1 base from J, with 9 bases between. CDR3: CASSLLLSSGNTIYF. The CDR3 bases are TGTGCCAGCAGCTTACTACTCAGTTCTGGAAACACCATATATTTT. Combining the CDR3 with reference TRBV13 and TRBJ1-3 gives the whole variable domain AAGVIQSPRHLIKEKRETATLKCYPIPRHDTVYWYQQGPGQDPQFLISFYEKMQSDKGSIPDRFSAQQFSDYHSELNMSSLELGDSALYFCASSLLLSSGNTIYFGEGSWLTVV.

This clone was picked up one time. The chain uses TRBV5-1 and TRBJ1-4; D unresolved. The germline gives CDR1 SGHRS, CDR2 YFSETQ. CDR3 length equals 15 residues. Trimming left V 3 bases short and J 4 bases short, with 13 bases between. The CDR3 DNA is TGCGCCAGCAGCTCTGGATGGGGTGGTAATGAAAAACTGTTTTTT. It codes for CASSSGWGGNEKLFF.